The 32 T cell receptor beta chains in this list originate from one sample, sequenced in a study of blood T cell repertoires in COVID-19. Method: immunoSEQ multiplex PCR; TCRdb's copy keeps in-frame clones and lacks some. The table records 200,000 or so clones, 88% of them present only once. The sequenced sample consisted of PBMCs or T cells enriched from blood (not recorded which). The receptors come from a woman aged 25-40 years who had recovered from COVID-19.

The gene calls are TRBV2 and TRBJ2-1; 10 bases map to TRBD2. The CDR3 runs 13 residues. V trimming: 6 bases; J trimming: 9 bases; junction bases outside the gene matches: 5. From germline, CDR1 is SNHLY and CDR2 FYNNEI. This chain's CDR3 is CASRVLAGVEQFF. The CDR3 DNA sequence: TGTGCCAGCAGAGTTCTAGCGGGAGTTGAGCAGTTCTTC. The whole variable domain, remainder taken from reference TRBV2 and TRBJ2-1, is EPEVTQTPSHQVTQMGQEVILRCVPISNHLYFYWYRQILGQKVEFLVSFYNNEISEKSEIFDDQFSVERPDGSNFTLKIRSTKLEDSAMYFCASRVLAGVEQFFGPGTRLTVL.

The CDR3 sequence is CASSHPPGQGAPQHF. CDR3 nucleotide sequence: TGCGCCAGCAGCCACCCACCGGGACAGGGGGCGCCCCAGCATTTT. V is TRBV4-3 and J is TRBJ1-5, with TRBD1 matching over 12 bases. CDR1 and CDR2 from the germline V gene are LGHNA and YSLEER. This CDR3 is built from 15 residues. The V gene end was trimmed by 3 bases and the J gene end by 9 bases; junction bases not matched to a gene: 6.

The chain carries TRBV12-3 or TRBV12-4 and TRBJ1-2; 7 bases map to TRBD1. With V trimmed by 5 bases and J by 4 bases, 1 base remained unmatched. This CDR3 region has 12 residues. DNA of the CDR3: TGTGCCAGCAGTCGGGACAGCTATGGCTACACCTTC. Translation gives CASSRDSYGYTF.

V and J are TRBV10-3 and TRBJ2-3; maybe TRBD2 (5 bases). The CDR3 consists of 14 residues. Germline CDR1 and CDR2: ENHRY and SYGVKD. V lost 2 bases to trimming and J lost 4 bases, with 10 bases between them. The CDR3 spells CAISEPGTSDTQYF. CDR3 nucleotides: TGTGCCATCAGTGAGCCGGGAACCTCAGATACGCAGTATTTT.

The V and J genes are TRBV19 and TRBJ1-2, with D possibly being TRBD1 (5 bases). Trimming removed 3 bases from V and 2 bases from J, with 7 bases in between. The CDR3 spans 13 residues. In germline, CDR1 is LNHDA, CDR2 SQIVND (reference sequence). CDR3 protein: CASSIAGNYGYTF. CDR3 bases: TGTGCCAGTAGTATTGCAGGGAACTATGGCTACACCTTC. Supplemented by reference TRBV19 and TRBJ1-2, the full variable domain reads DGGITQSPKYLFRKEGQNVTLSCEQNLNHDAMYWYRQDPGQGLRLIYYSQIVNDFQKGDIAEGYSVSREKKESFPLTVTSAQKNPTAFYLCASSIAGNYGYTFGSGTRLTVV.

The J gene is TRBJ1-1, the V gene TRBV5-4; D is possibly TRBD1 (5 bases). CDR3 length: 13 amino acids. V was clipped by 2 bases and J by 2 bases, with 7 bases between them. The germline V gene has CDR1 SGHNT and CDR2 YYREEE (reference sequence). DNA of the CDR3: TGTGCCAGCAGCTTTACAGGAAACACTGAAGCTTTCTTT. Translated, it gives CASSFTGNTEAFF.

V usage is TRBV12-3 or TRBV12-4 and J usage is TRBJ1-2; D not resolved. This CDR3 spans 11 amino acids. Trimming cost V 8 bases and J 8 bases, with 12 bases left between them. The CDR3, as DNA: TGTGCCAGCCTAGGCGGAGGAGGCTACACCTTC. Translating gives CASLGGGGYTF.

The J gene is TRBJ1-3, the V gene TRBV4-3, with a tentative D call TRBD1 (5 bases). The CDR3 has 16 residues. Germline CDR1 and CDR2: LGHNA and YSLEER. V lost 2 bases to trimming and J lost 0 bases, with 11 bases between them. This CDR3 is CASSQKYGGSGNTIYF. CDR3 DNA sequence: TGCGCCAGCAGCCAAAAGTACGGGGGCTCTGGAAACACCATATATTTT.

This sequence joins TRBV29-1 and TRBJ2-2; the D gene is possibly TRBD1 (5 bases). V was cut by 7 bases and J by 3 bases, with 6 bases left in between. This CDR3 comprises 11 residues. Germline CDR1 and CDR2: SQVTM and ANQGSEA. Here the CDR3 DNA reads TGCAGCGCCAGGGACACCGGGGAGCTGTTTTTT. This encodes CSARDTGELFF.

CDR3 nucleotide sequence: TGTGCCAGCAGCCAAGATTTTAGTCCCGTAGCGGCTACGAACACCGGGGAGCTGTTTTTT. Its translation: CASSQDFSPVAATNTGELFF. This chain joins TRBV4-2 and TRBJ2-2; weak D call: TRBD2 (6 bases). Trimming left V 0 bases short and J 0 bases short, with 20 bases between. The CDR3 runs to 20 residues. Germline loops: CDR1 LGHNA, CDR2 YNFKEQ.

Here the CDR3 reads CASSYSGGASYNEQFF. The DNA for the CDR3 is TGTGCCAGCAGTTACTCTGGGGGGGCCTCCTACAATGAGCAGTTCTTC. The chain is built from TRBV6-2 or TRBV6-3 and TRBJ2-1; tentative D call: TRBD2 (7 bases). V lost 0 bases and J 0 bases, leaving 9 bases between the germline ends. CDR3 length: 16 amino acids. Germline V gives CDR1 MNHEY, CDR2 SVGEGT.

The CDR3 DNA is TGTGCCAGCAGCTTGGGGAGGCTAGACCAAGAGACCCAGTACTTC. Translation gives CASSLGRLDQETQYF. The V gene is TRBV7-6, the J gene TRBJ2-5, with a tentative D call TRBD2 (6 bases). V was cut by 3 bases and J by 0 bases, with 11 bases left in between. This CDR3 has 15 residues. The germline CDR1 and CDR2 sequences are SGHVS and FNYEAQ.

The CDR3 protein is CASSGSLYEQYF. The CDR3 DNA is TGTGCCAGCTCCGGGAGCCTATACGAGCAGTACTTC. This chain connects TRBV6-5 to TRBJ2-7, with D possibly being TRBD2 (6 bases). The CDR3 extends over 12 amino acids. V was clipped by 8 bases and J by 4 bases, with 12 bases between them. Looked up from germline, CDR1 is MNHEY and CDR2 is SVGAGI.

The chain couples TRBV7-8 to TRBJ2-1; 7 nucleotides agree with TRBD1. After removal of 2 bases from V and 16 bases from J, the junction contained 8 bases not matched to a gene. The CDR3 totals 12 residues. The germline gives CDR1 SGHVS, CDR2 FQNEAQ. CDR3 loop: CASSLWRQGVFF. CDR3 coding DNA: TGTGCCAGCAGCTTATGGCGACAGGGAGTTTTCTTC.

The chain uses TRBV9 and TRBJ2-2; 7 nucleotides match TRBD1. V was pared by 3 bases and J by 4 bases, with 3 bases of the junction left unmatched. Germline V gene sequence: CDR1 SGDLS, CDR2 YYNGEE. The CDR3 has 14 amino acids. CDR3 coding DNA: TGTGCCAGCAGCGAGGACAGGACCACCGGGGAGCTGTTTTTT. It translates to CASSEDRTTGELFF.

This chain connects TRBV12-3 or TRBV12-4 to TRBJ2-7; D is unresolved. V lost 2 bases and J lost 3, with 8 bases in between. The CDR3 totals 13 residues. This CDR3 is CASSLTASYEQYF. The CDR3 coding sequence is TGTGCCAGCAGTTTAACCGCTAGCTACGAGCAGTACTTC.

The chain carries TRBV12-3 or TRBV12-4 and TRBJ1-1; the D gene is possibly TRBD1 (5 bases). Trimming stripped 7 bases from V and 8 bases from J, with 17 bases between. There are 13 residues in the CDR3. The CDR3 nucleotides read TGTGCCAGCACAGAAGGGGCTCCTGTCGAAGCTTTCTTT. Its translation is CASTEGAPVEAFF.

This chain connects TRBV6-5 to TRBJ1-2; a possible D gene is TRBD1 (5 bases). The germline CDR1 and CDR2 sequences are MNHEY and SVGAGI. There are 12 residues in the CDR3. V lost 6 bases to trimming and J lost 8 bases, with 13 bases between them. In DNA form, the CDR3 reads TGTGCCAGCAGCCCATTAGGACAAGGCTACACCTTC. This gives the protein CASSPLGQGYTF.

This chain joins TRBV27 and TRBJ2-3; 7 bases line up with TRBD2. Unmatched junction bases numbered 8, after V lost 8 bases and J lost 0 bases. There are 15 residues in the CDR3. Looked up from germline, CDR1 is MNHEY and CDR2 is SMNVEV (reference sequence). The CDR3 sequence: CASGRGTYSTDTQYF. The CDR3 nucleotides are TGTGCCAGCGGGAGGGGTACCTATAGCACAGATACGCAGTATTTT.

The chain couples TRBV15 to TRBJ1-3, with TRBD1 matching 8 bases. Per germline, CDR1 LNHNV and CDR2 YYDKDF (reference sequence). The V segment lost 1 base and the J segment 3 bases; nucleotides outside the gene matches: 5. The CDR3 length is 16 residues. CDR3 DNA: TGTGCCACCAGCAGAGCTAATGGACAGGGTGGAAACACCATATATTTT. As protein: CATSRANGQGGNTIYF.

The J gene is TRBJ1-4, the V gene TRBV15, with D possibly TRBD1 on 5 matching bases. CDR3 length equals 16 residues. The germline V gene has CDR1 LNHNV and CDR2 YYDKDF (reference sequence). Trimming cost V 0 bases and J 4 bases, with 12 bases left between them. CDR3 in amino acids: CATSREADSLNEKLFF. DNA of the CDR3: TGTGCCACCAGCAGAGAAGCTGACAGCCTTAATGAAAAACTGTTTTTT.

In its sample, this clone was seen a few times. CDR3 coding DNA: TGCGCCAGCAGCTTGGGACAGGGGTTCACCTTC. Amino acid sequence: CASSLGQGFTF. The chain uses TRBV5-1 and TRBJ1-2; 8 bases line up with TRBD1. The CDR3 totals 11 residues. Germline-derived CDR1 and CDR2 are SGHRS and YFSETQ. V lost 0 bases, J lost 13 bases, and 2 bases stayed unmatched.

The V gene is TRBV11-2, the J gene TRBJ2-1, with 11 bases matching TRBD1. The CDR3 length is 15 residues. The germline gives CDR1 SGHAT, CDR2 FQNNGV. V lost 5 bases to trimming and J lost 5 bases; unmatched junction nucleotides: 5. DNA of the CDR3: TGTGCCAGCAGCATCCGGACAGGGGGCCACAATGAGCAGTTCTTC. Its translation: CASSIRTGGHNEQFF.

V gene TRBV9 combines with J gene TRBJ1-3; D not resolved. The CDR3 covers 15 residues. The germline V gene encodes CDR1 SGDLS and CDR2 YYNGEE. Trimming removed 3 bases from V and 2 bases from J, with 12 bases in between. Here the CDR3 reads CASSAVPQTGNTIYF. CDR3 coding DNA: TGTGCCAGCAGCGCGGTCCCGCAAACTGGAAACACCATATATTTT.

The V gene is TRBV6-2 or TRBV6-3, the J gene TRBJ1-1, with D possibly matching TRBD1 (6 bases). Germline CDR1 and CDR2: MNHEY and SVGEGT. Trimming took off 5 bases at V and 2 bases at J, with 12 bases between the two ends. The CDR3 is 14 residues long. The CDR3 sequence: CASSKNRVNTEAFF. CDR3 coding DNA: TGTGCCAGCAGTAAAAACAGGGTAAACACTGAAGCTTTCTTT.

This clone was seen a single time. The V and J genes are TRBV12-3 or TRBV12-4 and TRBJ2-2; D remains unclear. V was shortened by 6 bases and J by 6 bases, with 11 bases between the two germline ends. CDR3 length: 13 residues. The CDR3 protein is CASRNGWAGELFF. The DNA for the CDR3 is TGTGCCAGCAGGAACGGGTGGGCCGGGGAGCTGTTTTTT.

This chain joins TRBV5-1 and TRBJ1-2; 7 bases line up with TRBD1. V was clipped by 4 bases and J by 13 bases; unmatched bases: 13. Germline assignment: CDR1 SGHRS and CDR2 YFSETQ. The CDR3 spans 13 residues. This CDR3 reads CASSLNRGRRATF. The CDR3, as DNA: TGCGCCAGCAGCCTTAACAGGGGAAGAAGGGCCACCTTC.

The genes are TRBV6-5 and TRBJ1-6; possibly TRBD1 for D (5 bases). V was trimmed by 4 bases and J by 9 bases, leaving 16 bases between them. Germline lookup yields CDR1 MNHEY and CDR2 SVGAGI. This CDR3 contains 15 residues. The CDR3 bases are TGTGCCAGCAGTTTTATGGGGGGAATAGGTTCACCCCTCCACTTT. Protein product: CASSFMGGIGSPLHF.

J is TRBJ1-5 and V is TRBV29-1; tentatively, D is TRBD1 (5 bases). V was clipped by 4 bases and J by 7 bases, with 14 bases between them. The CDR3 spans 13 residues. From germline, CDR1 is SQVTM and CDR2 ANQGSEA. The CDR3 DNA reads TGCAGCGTTGGGAGGGCCGGGGGGCAGCCCCAGCATTTT. It encodes CSVGRAGGQPQHF.

This clone was found many times. The chain joins TRBV4-2 to TRBJ2-3; the match to TRBD2 covers 8 bases. Germline V lookup: CDR1 LGHNA, CDR2 YNFKEQ. Unmatched junction bases numbered 13, after V lost 4 bases and J lost 4 bases. The CDR3 covers 17 residues. In DNA form, the CDR3 reads TGTGCCAGCAGCCCGGGTCTGGGCGGGGGGTCTTCAGATACGCAGTATTTT. As protein: CASSPGLGGGSSDTQYF.

This clone appeared many times. The chain recombines TRBV6-5 with TRBJ1-1; D may be TRBD1 (5 bases). The germline V and J ends were trimmed by 2 bases and 1 base, with 11 bases remaining between them. Germline V gives CDR1 MNHEY, CDR2 SVGAGI. The CDR3 is 15 residues long. CDR3 sequence (DNA): TGTGCCAGCAGTTACGTCAGGGAATGGAACACTGAAGCTTTCTTT. It codes for CASSYVREWNTEAFF.

This rearrangement joins TRBV21-1 to TRBJ2-7; the D call in the table, TRBD2, was not verified against the DNA. TRBV21-1 is shown as a pseudogene. The CDR3 has 19 amino acids. CDR3 DNA sequence: TGTGCCAGCAGCAAAGAAAAGGCCCCAAGGACTAGCGGGTTCTACGAGCAGTACTTC. Encoded protein: CASSKEKAPRTSGFYEQYF.